A selection of T cell receptor beta chains follows, all from one sample in a study of OX40 agonist ivuxolimab in advanced cancers. Generated by immunoSEQ multiplex PCR, the TCRdb table keeps only in-frame clones and is missing some. In the table there are 60,000 or so clones, approximately 86% of which are singletons. Specimen: CD4+ or CD8+ T cells sorted from blood, collected in a trial of the OX40 agonist ivuxolimab. These receptors came from an adult with an advanced solid tumor such as melanoma, head and neck, liver or kidney cancer. Both conserved end residues are part of each CDR3. A D gene is named only where the DNA matches it firmly. For some rows the clone size is stated as once, few or many, or as a class when expanded; others skip it.

size	D	J	V	CDR3	DNA
.	TRBD1	TRBJ1-1	TRBV6-6	CASSYSTGAGTEAFF	TGTGCCAGCAGTTATTCCACAGGGGCGGGAACTGAAGCTTTCTTT
once	.	TRBJ2-5	TRBV6-9	CASSYSPLPLPPSRAQETQYF	TGTGCCAGCAGTTATTCTCCCCTCCCCCTTCCCCCTAGCCGGGCCCAAGAGACCCAGTACTTC
.	TRBD2	TRBJ2-7	TRBV29-1	CSVEADVSGRGFLPSGRYEQYF	TGCAGCGTTGAAGCCGATGTTAGCGGGAGGGGGTTCCTCCCATCGGGACGCTACGAGCAGTACTTC
.	TRBD2	TRBJ2-5	TRBV9	CASSVAASGLQETQYF	TGTGCCAGCAGCGTAGCGGCTAGCGGGCTCCAAGAGACCCAGTACTTC
once	.	TRBJ2-3	TRBV5-4	CASSQGQGGLAGQYF	TGTGCCAGCAGCCAGGGACAGGGGGGACTAGCGGGGCAGTATTTT
once	TRBD1	TRBJ2-5	TRBV7-6	CASSTRQGQETQYF	TGTGCCAGCAGCACCAGACAGGGCCAAGAGACCCAGTACTTC
.	TRBD1	TRBJ2-1	TRBV28	CASSFDRGFYNEQFF	TGTGCCAGCAGTTTCGACAGGGGGTTCTACAATGAGCAGTTCTTC
.	.	TRBJ2-1	TRBV20-1	CSPGGQGEQFF	TGCAGTCCTGGGGGCCAGGGCGAGCAGTTCTTC
.	TRBD1	TRBJ2-5	TRBV23-1	CASSQSRDSQETQYF	TGCGCCAGCAGTCAAAGCCGGGACAGTCAAGAGACCCAGTACTTC
once	TRBD1	TRBJ1-1	TRBV5-6	CASSWDRVDTEAFF	TGTGCCAGCAGCTGGGACAGGGTGGACACTGAAGCTTTCTTT
medium-sized	TRBD1	TRBJ1-1	TRBV7-9	CASSLRAGGETEAFF	TGTGCCAGCAGCTTGCGGGCAGGGGGCGAGACTGAAGCTTTCTTT
.	.	TRBJ2-1	TRBV19	CASSIAPLPTNEQFF	TGTGCCAGTAGTATTGCCCCACTTCCCACCAATGAGCAGTTCTTC
once	TRBD1	TRBJ2-7	TRBV29-1	CSVATGNYEQYF	TGCAGCGTGGCGACAGGGAACTACGAGCAGTACTTC
.	TRBD2	TRBJ2-7	TRBV9	CASSVASGDPFYEQYF	TGTGCCAGCAGCGTGGCTAGCGGGGATCCTTTCTACGAGCAGTACTTC
.	.	TRBJ2-1	TRBV2	CASSDIYNEQFF	TGTGCCAGCAGTGACATCTACAATGAGCAGTTCTTC
.	.	TRBJ2-1	TRBV7-2	CASSLVPYNEQFF	TGTGCCAGCAGCCTAGTCCCCTACAATGAGCAGTTCTTC
few	.	TRBJ2-1	TRBV19	CASRQGYNEQFF	TGTGCCAGTAGACAGGGATACAATGAGCAGTTCTTC
.	.	TRBJ2-1	TRBV18	CASSPELAPNEQFF	TGTGCCAGCTCACCGGAGCTAGCGCCTAATGAGCAGTTCTTC
.	TRBD2	TRBJ2-3	TRBV4-3	CASSQDSSGRTDTQYF	TGCGCCAGCAGCCAAGATTCTAGCGGGCGAACAGATACGCAGTATTTT
.	.	TRBJ1-2	TRBV11-2	CASSLGGVNYGYTF	TGTGCCAGCAGCTTAGGTGGAGTTAACTATGGCTACACCTTC
.	.	TRBJ1-5	TRBV10-1	CASSGGDSNQPQHF	TGCGCCAGCAGTGGGGGGGACAGCAATCAGCCCCAGCATTTT
.	TRBD1	TRBJ1-4	TRBV6-6	CASSYWDRGDEKLFF	TGTGCCAGCAGTTACTGGGACAGGGGGGATGAAAAACTGTTTTTT
.	.	TRBJ2-1	TRBV7-9	CASSPSLGTDYNEQFF	TGTGCCAGCAGCCCCAGCCTCGGGACTGACTACAATGAGCAGTTCTTC
.	TRBD2	TRBJ2-5	TRBV5-1	CASSWTSGGETQYF	TGCGCCAGCAGCTGGACTAGCGGGGGAGAGACCCAGTACTTC
.	.	TRBJ1-5	TRBV28	CASTTQGQPQHF	TGTGCCAGCACCACCCAGGGGCAGCCCCAGCATTTT
.	.	TRBJ2-1	TRBV19	CASSIAREQFF	TGTGCCAGTAGTATAGCGCGGGAGCAGTTCTTC
.	.	TRBJ2-1	TRBV18	CASSPEFQGNEQFF	TGTGCCAGCTCACCAGAGTTCCAGGGCAATGAGCAGTTCTTC
.	.	TRBJ2-7	TRBV9	CASSPGEEQYF	TGTGCCAGCAGCCCGGGCGAAGAGCAGTACTTC
.	.	TRBJ1-3	TRBV11-2	CASSPPFMSGNTIYF	TGTGCCAGCAGCCCCCCCTTTATGTCTGGAAACACCATATATTTT
.	.	TRBJ2-2	TRBV15	CATSRGGVGTGELFF	TGTGCCACCAGCAGAGGGGGAGTCGGTACCGGGGAGCTGTTTTTT
.	.	TRBJ1-1	TRBV19	CASRARNTEAFF	TGTGCCAGTAGGGCCCGGAACACTGAAGCTTTCTTT
.	.	TRBJ1-5	TRBV5-5	CASSLVPNSNQPQHF	TGTGCCAGCAGCTTGGTCCCAAATAGCAATCAGCCCCAGCATTTT
.	.	TRBJ2-1	TRBV11-3	CASSLRTAGTGYNEQFF	TGTGCCAGCAGCTTAAGGACAGCGGGAACTGGCTACAATGAGCAGTTCTTC
.	TRBD1	TRBJ1-6	TRBV7-9	CASSLAGQGPYNSPLHF	TGTGCCAGCAGCTTAGCCGGACAGGGACCGTATAATTCACCCCTCCACTTT
.	.	TRBJ1-1	TRBV28	CASSQMVEAFF	TGTGCCAGCAGTCAGATGGTTGAAGCTTTCTTT
.	TRBD1	TRBJ2-1	TRBV6-1	CASSVWDSSYNEQFF	TGTGCCAGCAGCGTTTGGGACAGCTCCTACAATGAGCAGTTCTTC
.	TRBD1	TRBJ1-1	TRBV7-9	CASSLWQGAHTEAFF	TGTGCCAGCAGCTTATGGCAGGGGGCTCACACTGAAGCTTTCTTT
.	.	TRBJ2-3	TRBV9	CASSADQGQSPSDTQYF	TGTGCCAGCAGCGCCGATCAAGGACAGAGTCCATCAGATACGCAGTATTTT
.	TRBD2	TRBJ2-1	TRBV4-3	CASSQGLAGGVDEQFF	TGCGCCAGCAGCCAGGGACTAGCGGGAGGAGTGGATGAGCAGTTCTTC
.	TRBD1	TRBJ1-5	TRBV28	CASSLSSSTGGIQPQHF	TGTGCCAGCAGTTTAAGCTCGTCGACAGGGGGTATTCAGCCCCAGCATTTT
.	.	TRBJ2-7	TRBV29-1	CSVAGEEDAYDEQYF	TGCAGCGTTGCTGGGGAAGAGGACGCCTACGATGAGCAGTACTTC
.	.	TRBJ1-2	TRBV27	CASSPQWPLGGYTF	TGTGCCAGCAGTCCCCAGTGGCCCCTAGGTGGCTACACCTTC
.	.	TRBJ2-2	TRBV9	CASSPPPPNTGELFF	TGTGCCAGCAGCCCCCCGCCCCCGAACACCGGGGAGCTGTTTTTT
.	.	TRBJ2-1	TRBV10-2	CASSDYNEQFF	TGCGCCAGCAGCGATTACAATGAGCAGTTCTTC
.	TRBD2	TRBJ2-1	TRBV19	CASRRTSGSMNEQFF	TGTGCCAGTAGGAGGACTAGCGGGAGTATGAATGAGCAGTTCTTC
.	.	TRBJ2-1	TRBV11-2	CASSLVRQGSGDEQFF	TGTGCCAGCAGTCTAGTCCGGCAGGGAAGTGGTGATGAGCAGTTCTTC
.	.	TRBJ2-7	TRBV4-1	CASSQGGGNYEQYF	TGCGCCAGCAGCCAGGGAGGCGGGAACTACGAGCAGTACTTC
.	TRBD2	TRBJ2-3	TRBV7-9	CASSPPNGRVPDTQYF	TGTGCCAGCAGCCCGCCCAATGGGAGGGTCCCAGATACGCAGTATTTT
.	.	TRBJ2-4	TRBV28	CASSYLSKNIQYF	TGTGCCAGCAGCTATCTGTCCAAAAACATTCAGTACTTC
.	.	TRBJ2-2	TRBV6-6	CASGGTGAIPGELFF	TGTGCCAGCGGGGGAACGGGGGCCATTCCCGGGGAGCTGTTTTTT
.	TRBD2	TRBJ2-7	TRBV6-5	CASSYSIAGDSYEQYF	TGTGCCAGCAGTTACTCAATAGCGGGAGACTCCTACGAGCAGTACTTC
few	.	TRBJ2-1	TRBV27	CASSFQQKYNEQFF	TGTGCCAGCAGTTTCCAGCAGAAATACAATGAGCAGTTCTTC
.	.	TRBJ2-5	TRBV11-2	CASSLVGGDQETQYF	TGTGCCAGCAGCTTAGTTGGCGGGGATCAAGAGACCCAGTACTTC
once	.	TRBJ1-1	TRBV9	CASSPFQGAAEAFF	TGTGCCAGCAGCCCCTTTCAGGGCGCGGCTGAAGCTTTCTTT
.	TRBD1	TRBJ1-3	TRBV7-9	CASSQGTGEGNTIYF	TGTGCCAGCAGCCAGGGGACAGGGGAAGGAAACACCATATATTTT
once	.	TRBJ2-5	TRBV16	CASSQLGETQYF	TGTGCCAGCAGCCAATTAGGGGAGACCCAGTACTTC
.	.	TRBJ1-4	TRBV7-2	CASSFSGSREKLFF	TGTGCCAGCAGCTTTAGCGGGAGCCGTGAAAAACTGTTTTTT
.	TRBD1	TRBJ1-2	TRBV25-1	CASSDGAGGDYTF	TGTGCCAGCAGTGATGGGGCAGGGGGAGACTACACCTTC
.	.	TRBJ2-1	TRBV15	CATSKPGLSEYNEQFF	TGTGCCACCAGCAAACCAGGACTCTCCGAATACAATGAGCAGTTCTTC
.	TRBD1	TRBJ1-4	TRBV6-5	CASSFGTGGAELFF	TGTGCCAGCAGCTTTGGGACAGGGGGCGCGGAACTGTTTTTT